This T cell receptor (beta chain) originates from a study of T cell responses to AZD1222 COVID-19 vaccine. In the study overall: Combined were second doses at about 4 or about 12 weeks. Regarding the study as a whole: Only five to seven AZD1222 recipients tested seropositive at baseline. No repertoire was sampled before or during the peak T cell response, only after it. A reported finding is that nearly half of spike-specific TCRs target unmutated variant regions.

Germline V gene data show CDR1 as GTSNPN and CDR2 as SVGIG (reference sequence). CDR3 length: 15 amino acids. Between the trimmed V and J ends, which lost 0 bases and 0 bases, there was a span of 9 bases. As regards this clone: The antigen is undetermined.

Repertoires were generated with immunoSEQ multiplex PCR, while TCRdb's copy carries only in-frame clones and drops some. The table includes some 100,000 clones, around nine tenths detected once. The receptor comes from an adult in good health. The genes are TRBV30 and TRBJ1-3; D gene uncertain. Sequencing used peripheral blood, obtained on day 0 of AZD1222 vaccination. CDR3 sequence (DNA): TGTGCCTGGAGTGTAGGGTTATTCTCTGGAAACACCATATATTTT. Encoded protein: CAWSVGLFSGNTIYF.